This is a list of T cell receptor beta chains from one sample in a study of Graves' ophthalmopathy and Graves' hyperthyroidism. One entry per CDR3 protein, called by TCRdb with MiXCR from the multiplex PCR reads. Of almost 400,000 distinct CDR3 sequences in the sample, about 17% were seen once. Sequencing used peripheral blood. These receptors all stem from a woman between 18 and 29 years old with Graves' ophthalmopathy. Each CDR3 is given with its conserved first and last residue. Fields, in order: clone size, V gene, D gene, J gene, CDR3 DNA, CDR3 protein. D genes are given only for firm matches. Only some rows state a clone size, as once, few, many or a class for expanded clones.

>many|TRBV7-6|NA|TRBJ2-5
TGTGCCAGCAGCTTGAACCTCGGGAAGACCCAGTACTTC
CASSLNLGKTQYF
>many|TRBV7-2|NA|TRBJ2-2
TGTGCCAGCCGGCCGTTCTGGCAAAACACCGGGGAGCTGTTTTTT
CASRPFWQNTGELFF
>NA|TRBV5-1|NA|TRBJ2-7
TGCGCCAGCAGCTTTACAGGGGGGGCCACCTACGAGCAGTACTTC
CASSFTGGATYEQYF
>few|TRBV6-1|NA|TRBJ2-5
TGTGCCAGCAGTGAAGCGGGGCTAGCTCGGGAGACCCAGTACTTC
CASSEAGLARETQYF
>many|TRBV6-5|TRBD1|TRBJ2-2
TGTGCCAGCAGTTACACAGGGGGTGGAAGCGGGGAGCTGTTTTTT
CASSYTGGGSGELFF
>NA|TRBV11-2|TRBD2|TRBJ2-7
TGTGCCAGCACCACACCCCGGCTAGCGGGAGTTAAGACCCACGAGCAGTACTTC
CASTTPRLAGVKTHEQYF
>many|TRBV7-2|NA|TRBJ2-5
TGTGCCAGCAGCTTAGAATTGCGGGGAGGTGTGACCCAGTACTTC
CASSLELRGGVTQYF
>few|TRBV12-3/TRBV12-4|NA|TRBJ1-1
TGTGCCAGCAGTTTACAGGAGACGAACACTGAAGCTTTCTTT
CASSLQETNTEAFF
>NA|TRBV6-1|TRBD1|TRBJ1-2
TGTGCCAGCAGTGGCTATACGACAGGGGCTGACTATGGCTACACCTTC
CASSGYTTGADYGYTF
>many|TRBV4-2|TRBD1|TRBJ2-7
TGTGCCAGCAGCCAAGTGATGACCCCGGGACAGGCCTACGAGCAGTACTTC
CASSQVMTPGQAYEQYF
>many|TRBV10-3|NA|TRBJ1-1
TGTGCCATCGCTGACGGCACTGAAGCTTTCTTT
CAIADGTEAFF
>NA|TRBV6-5|TRBD1|TRBJ1-1
TGTGCCAGCAGCATGGACAGGGGGTACACTGAAGCTTTCTTT
CASSMDRGYTEAFF
>many|TRBV7-3|NA|TRBJ1-1
TGTGCCAGCAGCTTAGAGGGTAAGACTGAAGCTTTCTTT
CASSLEGKTEAFF
>few|TRBV6-1|TRBD1|TRBJ2-7
TGTGCCACCCGATTCGGGACAGGGGATTACGAGCAGTACTTC
CATRFGTGDYEQYF
>NA|TRBV28|NA|TRBJ1-2
TGTGCCAGCAGTTTAGCAGGGACGGGCTACACCTTC
CASSLAGTGYTF
>many|TRBV6-5|TRBD1|TRBJ1-2
TGTGCCAGCAGTTACTCGGGAGGGGGCTTGGGCTACACCTTC
CASSYSGGGLGYTF
>many|TRBV6-2/TRBV6-3|TRBD1|TRBJ1-6
TGTGCCAGCAGTAAAAGAAACCGGACAGGGCATAATTCACCCCTCCACTTT
CASSKRNRTGHNSPLHF
>many|TRBV28|TRBD1|TRBJ2-5
TGTGCCAGCAACCCCCTACAGGGGGCGAGGGGGACCCAGTACTTC
CASNPLQGARGTQYF
>NA|TRBV28|NA|TRBJ1-1
TGTGCCAGCAGCCTACCTATAACTGAAGCTTTCTTT
CASSLPITEAFF
>many|TRBV27|TRBD2|TRBJ2-2
TGTGCCAGCAGTTGGATACTAGCGGGAGAGGTTACCGGGGAGCTGTTTTTT
CASSWILAGEVTGELFF
>many|TRBV18|NA|TRBJ1-1
TGTGCCAGCTCAGCCCACCCCACAAGGCACACTGAAGCTTTCTTT
CASSAHPTRHTEAFF
>many|TRBV20-1|NA|TRBJ1-5
TGCAGTGCCGTTCCGTACGGGCACAATCAGCCCCAGCATTTT
CSAVPYGHNQPQHF
>many|TRBV6-5|NA|TRBJ2-7
TGTGCCAGCAGCGGAACCCTGAGGGCGCTGAAGCAGTACTTC
CASSGTLRALKQYF
>many|TRBV6-2/TRBV6-3|NA|TRBJ1-1
TGTGCCAGCAGACTAGACAGGTTCACTGAAGCTTTCTTT
CASRLDRFTEAFF
>NA|TRBV6-2/TRBV6-3|NA|TRBJ2-2
TGTGCCAGCAGCAGGACGGGCGGGGAGCTGTTTTTT
CASSRTGGELFF
>many|TRBV7-2|TRBD1|TRBJ1-5
TGTGCCAGCAGCCCCGACAGGGTTCAGCCCCAGCATTTT
CASSPDRVQPQHF
>many|TRBV5-1|NA|TRBJ1-1
TGCGCCAGCAGCTTGAGGAGAGGGGCCACTGAAGCTTTCTTT
CASSLRRGATEAFF
>many|TRBV10-3|NA|TRBJ2-5
TGTGCCATCAGTCAGGACCAAGAGACCCAGTACTTC
CAISQDQETQYF
>many|TRBV24-1|NA|TRBJ2-7
TGTGCCACCAGTGACTCAACAAGGACGAGCGAGCAGTACTTC
CATSDSTRTSEQYF
>many|TRBV6-1|NA|TRBJ1-5
TGTGCCAGCAGTGACACAGAGGAGGGACAGCCCCAGCATTTT
CASSDTEEGQPQHF
>many|TRBV12-3/TRBV12-4|NA|TRBJ1-2
TGTGCCAGCATCGGTTTATCCCCCGGCTACACCTTC
CASIGLSPGYTF
>many|TRBV19|NA|TRBJ1-2
TGTGCCAGTAGTATAAATAACTATGGCTACACCTTC
CASSINNYGYTF
>many|TRBV4-1|NA|TRBJ2-5
TGCGCCAGCAGCCAAAATATCGTGGGGGGCACAGAGACCCAGTACTTC
CASSQNIVGGTETQYF
>many|TRBV2|TRBD1|TRBJ2-5
TGTGCCAGCAGTGAAGCGGGGACAGGGGTGGTGCGAGAGACCCAGTACTTC
CASSEAGTGVVRETQYF
>many|TRBV28|NA|TRBJ2-7
TGTGCCAGCAGTTTACCCAGGGGCGGTACCTACGAGCAGTACTTC
CASSLPRGGTYEQYF
>many|TRBV9|TRBD1|TRBJ2-2
TGTGCCAGCAGCGAGCGGACAGGGAACACCGGGGAGCTGTTTTTT
CASSERTGNTGELFF
>many|TRBV6-5|NA|TRBJ2-7
TGTGCCAGCCCTTCGGGGAAGGGCTCCTACGAGCAGTACTTC
CASPSGKGSYEQYF
>many|TRBV18|NA|TRBJ1-1
TGTGCCAGCTCACTCCAGGGGATTCTAATGAACACTGAAGCTTTCTTT
CASSLQGILMNTEAFF
>many|TRBV5-1|NA|TRBJ2-5
TGCGCCAGCTCCGCCCGGCGCGGGTCCGGGGAGACCCAGTACTTC
CASSARRGSGETQYF
>NA|TRBV12-3/TRBV12-4|NA|TRBJ1-2
TGTGCCAGCAACCCAGGTGCTAACTATGGCTACACCTTC
CASNPGANYGYTF
>NA|TRBV2|TRBD1|TRBJ1-1
TGTGCCAGCAGTCAGGGGGAAGACACTGAAGCTTTCTTT
CASSQGEDTEAFF
>many|TRBV6-1|NA|TRBJ1-5
TGTGCCAGCAGTGACTTCAGGGGACCTCAGCCCCAGCATTTT
CASSDFRGPQPQHF
>few|TRBV28|NA|TRBJ1-1
TGTGCCAGCAGTCGCGCCGGGGGAACGGGCACTGAAGCTTTCTTT
CASSRAGGTGTEAFF
>many|TRBV12-3/TRBV12-4|TRBD1|TRBJ2-5
TGTGCCAGCAGGGGGACAGGCCAGGGAGAGACCCAGTACTTC
CASRGTGQGETQYF
>many|TRBV3-1|NA|TRBJ1-6
TGTGCCAGCAGCCTATGGGCAAATGGGGTACCCCTCCACTTT
CASSLWANGVPLHF
>many|TRBV7-8|NA|TRBJ2-2
TGTGCCAGCAGCGCTAGCGTGAGGAATTCCGGGGAGCTGTTTTTT
CASSASVRNSGELFF
>many|TRBV7-2|NA|TRBJ2-2
TGTGCCAGCAGCTCCAGCCCAGGGTGGGCCGGGGAGCTGTTTTTT
CASSSSPGWAGELFF
>NA|TRBV30|NA|TRBJ1-1
TGTGCCTGGAGTTATCAGGGCGCTCGGGCTTTCTTT
CAWSYQGARAFF
>many|TRBV5-6|NA|TRBJ1-1
TGTGCCAGCTATTGGGGCACTGAAGCTTTCTTT
CASYWGTEAFF
>many|TRBV7-9|NA|TRBJ1-1
TGTGCCAGCAGCTTAGAATCGAACACTGAAGCTTTCTTT
CASSLESNTEAFF
>many|TRBV10-3|NA|TRBJ1-1
TGTGCCATCAGGACAGACGTGAACACTGAAGCTTTCTTT
CAIRTDVNTEAFF
>NA|TRBV28|TRBD1|TRBJ1-3
TGTGCCAGCAGTTTCCACGGACAGGGGCCCTCTGGAAACACCATATATTTT
CASSFHGQGPSGNTIYF
>many|TRBV19|TRBD1|TRBJ2-7
TGTGCCAGTAGTATAGCCCGGGACAGACCGTCCTACGAGCAGTACTTC
CASSIARDRPSYEQYF
>many|TRBV28|TRBD1|TRBJ1-5
TGTGCCAGCAGTTGGGGGCAGGGGGGACAGCCCCAGCATTTT
CASSWGQGGQPQHF
>many|TRBV12-3/TRBV12-4|NA|TRBJ2-7
TGTGCCAGCAGTTTCGCCCCCCCCGAGCAGTACTTC
CASSFAPPEQYF
>many|TRBV6-1|NA|TRBJ2-7
TGTGCCAGCAGTGCCATTAAAACCTACGAGCAGTACTTC
CASSAIKTYEQYF
>many|TRBV28|NA|TRBJ2-5
TGTGCCAGCGGGGAGAGGTGGGAGACCCAGTACTTC
CASGERWETQYF
>NA|TRBV6-2/TRBV6-3|NA|TRBJ2-7
TGTGCCAGCAGTTCCTACGTTTTAGCCTACGAGCAGTACTTC
CASSSYVLAYEQYF
>few|TRBV5-1|NA|TRBJ1-1
TGCGCCAGCAGCTTGATGGGACTCCCCGAGTACGACACTGAAGCTTTCTTT
CASSLMGLPEYDTEAFF
>many|TRBV12-3/TRBV12-4|NA|TRBJ1-1
TGTGCCAGCGGTTTAGACCGTCTGGGGATAATGAGCACTGAAGCTTTCTTT
CASGLDRLGIMSTEAFF